Below, 20 T cell receptor beta chains from the same sample are listed, as sequenced in a study of blood T cell repertoires in COVID-19 (TCRdb year 2020). Library prep was done by the immunoSEQ multiplex PCR assay. TCRdb re-hosts the immuneACCESS table, in-frame sequences only. Its copies lack some clones; in the studies checked, an unresolved V gene accounts for under half of them, and the cause for the rest is not known. Counted in this sample were about 330,000 clones; 85% to 90% of them appeared once. The ten largest make up approximately 4% of the sample. The source material was peripheral blood. The receptors shown here come from a woman aged 50 to 60 with active or convalescent COVID-19.

Note on this clone: At the DNA level, this CDR3 is encoded by other sequences in the same sample as well. The chain recombines TRBV18 with TRBJ1-3; TRBD1 aligns across 8 bases. Looked up from germline, CDR1 is KGHSH and CDR2 is LQKENI. The CDR3 length is 14 residues. Trimming cost V 6 bases and J 2 bases; bases outside gene matches: 3. The CDR3 protein is CASSPDRAGNTIYF. In DNA, the CDR3 is TGTGCCAGCTCCCCGGACAGGGCTGGAAACACCATATATTTT.

In its sample, this clone was seen many times. This chain connects TRBV11-2 to TRBJ2-7; TRBD2 is a possible D gene (5 bases). The CDR3 has 12 amino acids. V lost 3 bases, J lost 6 bases, and 9 bases lay in between. Germline V lookup: CDR1 SGHAT, CDR2 FQNNGV. In nucleotides, the CDR3 is TGTGCCAGCAGCTTCGGGAAAGGCGAGCAGTACTTC. It specifies CASSFGKGEQYF. Based on the CDR3 plus reference TRBV11-2 and TRBJ2-7, the full variable domain is EAGVAQSPRYKIIEKRQSVAFWCNPISGHATLYWYQQILGQGPKLLIQFQNNGVVDDSQLPKDRFSAERLKGVDSTLKIQPAKLEDSAVYLCASSFGKGEQYFGPGTRLTVT.

This sequence joins TRBV4-2 and TRBJ2-2; TRBD1 might be the D (5 bases). Trimming took off 2 bases at V and 0 bases at J, with 19 bases between the two ends. CDR3 size: 19 residues. Germline values: CDR1 LGHNA, CDR2 YNFKEQ. DNA of the CDR3: TGTGCCAGCAGCCAAAGATCTGTCGCTAGACAGACGAACACCGGGGAGCTGTTTTTT. Encoded protein: CASSQRSVARQTNTGELFF.

The V gene is TRBV4-3, the J gene TRBJ2-2, with 7 nucleotides matching TRBD2. The CDR3 covers 17 residues. V was pared by 0 bases and J by 4 bases, with 8 bases of the junction left unmatched. Germline lookup yields CDR1 LGHNA and CDR2 YSLEER. The CDR3 loop reads CASSQDSSGISTGELFF. The CDR3 DNA reads as TGCGCCAGCAGCCAAGATTCCAGCGGGATAAGCACCGGGGAGCTGTTTTTT.

The chain carries TRBV30 and TRBJ1-1, with D perhaps matching TRBD1 (5 bases). V was cut by 8 bases and J by 1 base, with 14 bases left in between. From germline, CDR1 is GTSNPN and CDR2 SVGIG (reference sequence). The CDR3 sequence is 13 residues long. The chain's CDR3 is CAHQAGGNTEAFF. CDR3 DNA sequence: TGTGCCCATCAAGCCGGGGGGAACACTGAAGCTTTCTTT.

V is TRBV7-8 and J is TRBJ2-4; a weak D match, TRBD1 (5 bases). Germline lookup yields CDR1 SGHVS and CDR2 FQNEAQ. V lost 5 bases to trimming and J lost 13 bases, with 12 bases between them. The CDR3 totals 11 residues. CDR3 DNA: TGTGCCAGCAGCCTCCAGGGCCCCCAGTACTTC. This sequence encodes CASSLQGPQYF.

The chain combines TRBV30 with TRBJ1-6; D is unresolved. The CDR3 length is 19 residues. V was clipped by 0 bases and J by 9 bases, with 27 bases between them. Germline V gene data show CDR1 as GTSNPN and CDR2 as SVGIG (reference sequence). The CDR3 region has the DNA TGTGCCTGGAGTGTAAGGCAGTTGTGGACTCAGCGTCAACGTTCACCCCTCCACTTT. It specifies CAWSVRQLWTQRQRSPLHF.

The chain is built from TRBV6-2 or TRBV6-3 and TRBJ1-2; D possibly corresponds to TRBD1 (6 bases). The CDR3 length is 17 residues. V was cut by 0 bases and J by 3 bases, with 17 bases left in between. From germline, CDR1 is MNHEY and CDR2 SVGEGT. CDR3 loop: CASSYSSRADRHYGYTF. DNA of the CDR3: TGTGCCAGCAGTTACTCGTCAAGAGCGGACAGACACTATGGCTACACCTTC.

The J gene is TRBJ1-6, the V gene TRBV18; D perhaps matches TRBD1 (5 bases). CDR1 KGHSH and CDR2 LQKENI come from the germline V gene. There are 14 residues in the CDR3. V was trimmed by 3 bases and J by 9 bases, leaving 12 bases between them. CDR3 region: CASSPADQGSPLHF. The CDR3 DNA follows: TGTGCCAGCTCACCGGCAGACCAGGGTTCACCCCTCCACTTT.

This clone turned up a few times. The chain carries TRBV9 and TRBJ2-2; D remains unclear. Per germline, CDR1 SGDLS and CDR2 YYNGEE. The CDR3 runs to 12 residues. The V end lost 0 bases, the J end lost 6 bases, and 3 bases lay between the germline ends. The CDR3 sequence: CASSVGPGELFF. The CDR3 region has the DNA TGTGCCAGCAGCGTAGGGCCCGGGGAGCTGTTTTTT.

Turning to this clone: In the same sample, other DNA sequences code for this CDR3. The gene calls are TRBV6-5 and TRBJ1-1; unclear D gene. In germline, CDR1 is MNHEY, CDR2 SVGAGI. This CDR3 has 14 amino acids. The V end lost 0 bases, the J end lost 1 base, and 6 bases lay between the germline ends. For the CDR3, the DNA is TGTGCCAGCAGTTACTCCGGAGGGAACACTGAAGCTTTCTTT. Amino acid sequence: CASSYSGGNTEAFF.

The gene calls are TRBV5-1 and TRBJ2-7; the D gene is possibly TRBD1 (5 bases). Trimming stripped 0 bases from V and 6 bases from J, with 16 bases between. This CDR3 contains 15 residues. CDR1 is SGHRS, CDR2 YFSETQ, per germline. CDR3: CASSLVSGFGSEQYF. DNA of the CDR3: TGCGCCAGCAGCTTGGTTTCAGGGTTCGGATCCGAGCAGTACTTC.

This clone was detected only once. The chain has TRBV3-1 (or the pseudogene TRBV3-2) and TRBJ2-7, with D maybe TRBD2 (5 bases). The CDR3 length is 14 residues. Germline assignment: CDR1 LGHDT and CDR2 YNNKEL (reference sequence). The V end lost 4 bases, the J end lost 3 bases, and 13 bases lay between the germline ends. In nucleotides, the CDR3 is TGTGCCAGCAGCCCCCTAGCCGGACGCTACGAGCAGTACTTC. Its protein product is CASSPLAGRYEQYF.

The sample holds one count of this clone. This chain links TRBV10-3 with TRBJ1-1; 8 bases line up with TRBD1. With V trimmed by 3 bases and J by 8 bases, 11 bases remained unmatched. Germline assignment: CDR1 ENHRY and CDR2 SYGVKD. The CDR3 sequence is 15 residues long. CDR3 nucleotides: TGTGCCATCAGTGACCTAATGACAGGGGACCTCGAAGCTTTCTTT. It specifies CAISDLMTGDLEAFF.

In nucleotides, the CDR3 is TGTGCCAGCAGCCCACGGGTGGGGGGAAACACCGGGGAGCTGTTTTTT. Translation: CASSPRVGGNTGELFF. J is TRBJ2-2 and V is TRBV7-6, with D maybe TRBD2 (6 bases). The ends were cut back, 5 bases at V and 2 bases at J, with 15 bases in the middle. Germline V gene data show CDR1 as SGHVS and CDR2 as FNYEAQ. This CDR3 region has 16 residues.

This chain connects TRBV2 to TRBJ2-1; D may be TRBD1 (6 bases). The ends were cut back, 3 bases at V and 1 base at J, with 16 bases in the middle. This CDR3 contains 17 residues. Germline V gene data show CDR1 as SNHLY and CDR2 as FYNNEI. The chain's CDR3 is CASSERSLRGSYNEQFF. CDR3 bases: TGTGCCAGCAGTGAGCGAAGTCTAAGGGGGTCCTACAATGAGCAGTTCTTC.

This sequence joins TRBV3-1 (or the pseudogene TRBV3-2) and TRBJ1-6; no definite D call. CDR1 LGHDT and CDR2 YNNKEL come from the germline V gene (reference sequence). This CDR3 is built from 14 residues. Trimming removed 3 bases from V and 7 bases from J, with 10 bases in between. CDR3: CASSHEGWNSPLHF. CDR3 DNA: TGTGCCAGCAGCCACGAGGGCTGGAATTCACCCCTCCACTTT.

The gene calls are TRBV6-5 and TRBJ1-5; 10 nucleotides agree with TRBD1. Germline CDR1 and CDR2: MNHEY and SVGAGI. After removal of 6 bases from V and 4 bases from J, the junction contained 3 bases not matched to a gene. The CDR3 extends over 14 amino acids. DNA of the CDR3: TGTGCCAGCAGCCTGGGACAGGGGAATCAGCCCCAGCATTTT. Amino acid sequence: CASSLGQGNQPQHF.

The rearrangement links TRBV28 to TRBJ1-1, with D perhaps TRBD1 (6 bases). The CDR3 has 15 residues. V dropped 10 bases and J dropped 1 base, with 19 bases sitting between them. Germline CDR1 is MDHEN and CDR2 is SYDVKM. The CDR3 loop is CATTARGAANTEAFF. CDR3 nucleotides: TGTGCCACCACCGCACGGGGGGCGGCGAACACTGAAGCTTTCTTT.

This clone was recorded once. This sequence joins TRBV27 and TRBJ1-5; no clear D gene. The V and J ends lost 5 bases and 10 bases respectively, with 18 bases between them. This CDR3 has 14 amino acids. Germline V lookup: CDR1 MNHEY, CDR2 SMNVEV (reference sequence). CDR3 region: CASSLQTGSEPQHF. The DNA of the CDR3 is TGTGCCAGCAGTCTACAGACCGGGAGTGAACCCCAGCATTTT.